This T cell receptor beta chain was identified in a study of T cells expressing NK-cell markers. Study-wide background: Repertoire data for TCR beta were derived from sorted T cells (CD3+CD56+NKG2C+, CD3+CD56+NKG2C- and CD3+CD56-NKG2C+).

TCR beta cDNA was generated via 5'RACE template switching incorporating UMIs. TCRdb re-called the 5' RACE reads and gives one entry per CDR3 protein, without DNA. The sample has 400,000 or so distinct CDR3 sequences. General observations from the study: About 1.0-8% of CD8+ T cells in about six donors belonged to dominant NKG2C+ clonotypes. In several donors, dominant clonotypes made up roughly 28.3-65% of CD3+CD56-NKG2C+ cells.

The length of the CDR3 is 14 residues. Notes on this clonotype: Its antigen is unidentified.

Sequenced input: blood T cells: a sorted CD56 or NKG2C T cell subset, CD4+ or CD8+ T cells, or bulk PBMC T cells (not recorded which). The V call is TRBV12-3 or TRBV12-4, the J call TRBJ2-2; TCRdb lists TRBD1, though no DNA is available to test this call. The source of this sequence is a woman between 50 and 59 years old in good health. The CDR3 here is CASSLEDSTGELFF.